These 5 T cell receptor beta chains came from one sample sequenced in a study of blood T cell repertoires in COVID-19. TCRdb's table, derived via immunoSEQ multiplex PCR, lists solely in-frame clones and lacks some. The top ten clones hold 7.5% to 10% of a sample with 300,000 to 400,000 clones, over 80% of them seen once. Sample: peripheral blood. Receptor source: a man aged 30 to 39 with COVID-19, enrolled during active disease.

The V call is TRBV7-2, the J call TRBJ2-7; D is perhaps TRBD1 (5 bases). Germline CDR1 reads SGHTA; CDR2 reads FQGNSA. This CDR3 is 12 amino acids long. Trimming cost V 5 bases and J 3 bases, with 8 bases left between them. CDR3 bases: TGTGCCAGCAGCCGACAGAGCTACGAGCAGTACTTC. It is translated as CASSRQSYEQYF.

This clone was counted a single time. This chain connects TRBV9 to TRBJ2-3; D is undetermined. V lost 6 bases to trimming and J lost 0 bases, with 20 bases between them. The CDR3 contains 17 residues. Germline-derived CDR1 and CDR2 are SGDLS and YYNGEE. CDR3 bases: TGTGCCAGCACTCGGCAGGTAACCTCCTCTAGCACAGATACGCAGTATTTT. Translating it yields CASTRQVTSSSTDTQYF.

The J gene is TRBJ1-2, the V gene TRBV7-9; unclear D gene. The CDR3 totals 15 residues. Looked up from germline, CDR1 is SEHNR and CDR2 is FQNEAQ (reference sequence). The V and J ends lost 0 bases and 2 bases respectively, with 10 bases between them. The CDR3 DNA is TGTGCCAGCAGCTTAGCGCTGGCCGAAAACTATGGCTACACCTTC. Its protein is CASSLALAENYGYTF. Using reference TRBV7-9 and TRBJ1-2 for the parts outside the CDR3, the full variable domain is DTGVSQNPRHKITKRGQNVTFRCDPISEHNRLYWYRQTLGQGPEFLTYFQNEAQLEKSRLLSDRFSAERPKGSFSTLEIQRTEQGDSAMYLCASSLALAENYGYTFGSGTRLTVV.

The J gene is TRBJ1-2, the V gene TRBV19; 9 bases align to TRBD1. The V gene's germline CDR1 is LNHDA and CDR2 SQIVND (reference sequence). V was clipped by 2 bases and J by 2 bases; unmatched bases: 3. This CDR3 region has 15 residues. Here the CDR3 DNA reads TGTGCCAGTAGTATACCCGGGACAGGGAACTATGGCTACACCTTC. This encodes CASSIPGTGNYGYTF.

The rearrangement joins TRBV4-1 to TRBJ1-5, with 9 nucleotides matching TRBD1. Germline loops: CDR1 MGHRA, CDR2 YSYEKL. The CDR3 consists of 15 residues. With 5 bases clipped from V and 4 bases from J, the junction kept 6 bases outside the gene matches. CDR3 in amino acids: CASSGDRVSNQPQHF. CDR3 DNA: TGCGCCAGCAGCGGGGACAGGGTTTCTAATCAGCCCCAGCATTTT.